Listed below are T cell receptor beta chains from one sample, sequenced in a study of T cell clonotyping in hematopoietic cell transplantation. Sequencing was performed with immunoSEQ multiplex PCR; in TCRdb, only in-frame clones are kept and a portion is missing. The sample lists roughly 27,000 clones, nearly 97% occurring once. Material: peripheral blood mononuclear cells. These receptors all come from a man aged 50 to 60 in good health. Some clones in this sample may be carry-over from other donors' samples. Both conserved end residues are part of each CDR3. D genes are given only for firm matches. The size of a clone is reported for some rows only, either as once, few or many, or as a class for expanded clones.

CDR3	DNA	D	V	J	size
CASRRTGQGGEAFF	TGTGCCAGCAGGAGGACAGGGCAGGGCGGTGAAGCTTTCTTT	TRBD1	TRBV6-1	TRBJ1-1	-
CASSQRQGITYEQYF	TGTGCCAGCAGCCAACGACAGGGGATTACCTACGAGCAGTACTTC	TRBD1	TRBV14	TRBJ2-7	-
CAISDRGYYGYTF	TGTGCCATCAGTGATAGGGGTTACTATGGCTACACCTTC	-	TRBV10-3	TRBJ1-2	-
CSVTKNRDRNTKETQYF	TGCAGCGTAACCAAAAACCGGGACCGAAACACGAAAGAGACCCAGTACTTC	-	TRBV29-1	TRBJ2-5	-
CASSMGRDQPQHF	TGTGCCAGTAGTATGGGGAGAGATCAGCCCCAGCATTTT	-	TRBV19	TRBJ1-5	-
CASSLAEADTQYF	TGTGCCAGCAGCTTAGCGGAAGCAGATACGCAGTATTTT	-	TRBV7-2	TRBJ2-3	-
CASSLGGTGTYEQYF	TGTGCCAGCAGCTTAGGCGGGACAGGGACCTACGAGCAGTACTTC	TRBD1	TRBV11-3	TRBJ2-7	-
CASSLGWLGGQETQYF	TGTGCCAGCAGCTTAGGATGGCTCGGGGGACAAGAGACCCAGTACTTC	-	TRBV7-8	TRBJ2-5	-
CASSMGTTGTGGNSPLHF	TGTGCCAGTAGTATGGGCACTACAGGGACAGGTGGCAATTCACCCCTCCACTTT	TRBD1	TRBV19	TRBJ1-6	-
CASSPDRTYGYTF	TGTGCCAGCAGCCCGGACAGGACCTATGGCTACACCTTC	TRBD1	TRBV11-2	TRBJ1-2	-
CASSTTGSGEAFF	TGCGCCAGCAGTACTACAGGGTCAGGTGAAGCTTTCTTT	-	TRBV4-1	TRBJ1-1	-
CASSSYAQGGEQYF	TGTGCCAGCAGCTCGTACGCCCAGGGGGGTGAGCAGTACTTC	-	TRBV7-2	TRBJ2-7	-
CASSPTDYGYTF	TGTGCCAGCAGCCCGACGGATTATGGCTACACCTTC	-	TRBV6-5	TRBJ1-2	-
CASSLLRGLTGELFF	TGTGCCAGCAGCTTATTGAGGGGGCTTACCGGGGAGCTGTTTTTT	TRBD1	TRBV11-2	TRBJ2-2	-
CASGRDRERKSYNEQFF	TGTGCCAGCGGACGGGACAGGGAAAGGAAATCCTACAATGAGCAGTTCTTC	TRBD1	TRBV9	TRBJ2-1	-
CASRFGGNAFNTGELFF	TGTGCCAGCAGATTCGGGGGTAACGCCTTTAACACCGGGGAGCTGTTTTTT	-	TRBV11-2	TRBJ2-2	-
CSASGGSPLHF	TGCAGTGCTAGTGGGGGATCACCCCTCCACTTT	-	TRBV20-1	TRBJ1-6	-
CSVERSGITDTQYF	TGCAGCGTTGAAAGATCGGGGATCACAGATACGCAGTATTTT	-	TRBV29-1	TRBJ2-3	-
CASSAGTGEETQYF	TGTGCCAGCAGTGCCGGGACAGGGGAAGAGACCCAGTACTTC	TRBD1	TRBV2	TRBJ2-5	-
CASNFGGTEAFF	TGTGCCAGCAACTTCGGGGGGACTGAAGCTTTCTTT	-	TRBV7-9	TRBJ1-1	-
CATHASRGPNSPLHF	TGTGCCACCCACGCCTCCCGGGGCCCGAATTCACCCCTCCACTTT	-	TRBV19	TRBJ1-6	-
CASSSTGASSGANVLTF	TGCGCCAGCAGTTCGACAGGGGCGAGCTCTGGGGCCAACGTCCTGACTTTC	TRBD1	TRBV4-3	TRBJ2-6	-
CASYLSGTGSYEQYF	TGTGCCAGCTACTTATCCGGGACAGGGTCCTACGAGCAGTACTTC	TRBD1	TRBV28	TRBJ2-7	-
CASSPDRGDLQETQYF	TGTGCCAGCAGTCCGGACAGGGGAGACTTACAAGAGACCCAGTACTTC	TRBD1	TRBV2	TRBJ2-5	-
CASSGLGHLSSYEQYF	TGTGCCAGCAGTGGCCTTGGACACCTGAGCTCCTACGAGCAGTACTTC	-	TRBV2	TRBJ2-7	-
CASSFAGPNSNQPQHF	TGCGCCAGCAGCTTTGCAGGTCCAAATAGCAATCAGCCCCAGCATTTT	-	TRBV5-1	TRBJ1-5	-
CSVGGADQPQHF	TGCAGCGTTGGAGGGGCAGATCAGCCCCAGCATTTT	-	TRBV29-1	TRBJ1-5	-
CASKDGRSGANVLTF	TGTGCCAGCAAGGACGGGCGCTCTGGGGCCAACGTCCTGACTTTC	-	TRBV6-5	TRBJ2-6	-
CATRTGTRANEKLFF	TGTGCCACTCGGACAGGAACGAGGGCTAATGAAAAACTGTTTTTT	TRBD1	TRBV6-1	TRBJ1-4	-
CASSEFVRDSFYGYTF	TGTGCCAGCAGTGAATTCGTACGGGACAGTTTCTATGGCTACACCTTC	TRBD1	TRBV2	TRBJ1-2	-
CASEEWGANTEAFF	TGTGCCAGCGAAGAGTGGGGCGCGAACACTGAAGCTTTCTTT	-	TRBV7-2	TRBJ1-1	-
CASSTLRQGGTDTQYF	TGTGCCAGCAGCACTCTTAGACAGGGTGGGACAGATACGCAGTATTTT	TRBD1	TRBV7-2	TRBJ2-3	-
CASSVGTDYGYTF	TGTGCCTCATCCGTCGGGACCGACTATGGCTACACCTTC	-	TRBV30	TRBJ1-2	-
CASSLGGTDNEKLFF	TGTGCCAGCAGTTTAGGGGGGACAGACAATGAAAAACTGTTTTTT	TRBD1	TRBV27	TRBJ1-4	few
CAWSSQGNTQYF	TGTGCCTGGAGTTCTCAGGGGAATACGCAGTATTTT	-	TRBV30	TRBJ2-3	-
CASSSQPDYTEAFF	TGTGCCAGCAGTTCCCAACCAGATTACACTGAAGCTTTCTTT	-	TRBV27	TRBJ1-1	-
CASSTRGREGRGNEQYF	TGTGCCAGCAGCACGAGGGGGCGGGAGGGGCGTGGGAACGAGCAGTACTTC	TRBD2	TRBV7-2	TRBJ2-7	-
CASSQEAGGGGYTF	TGCGCCAGCAGCCAAGAGGCCGGGGGCGGCGGCTACACCTTC	-	TRBV4-3	TRBJ1-2	-
CASSLESARGHEQYF	TGCGCCAGCAGCTTGGAGTCGGCCAGGGGGCACGAGCAGTACTTC	TRBD1	TRBV5-1	TRBJ2-7	-
CASRPGQPTYEQYF	TGTGCCAGCAGACCAGGACAGCCCACCTACGAGCAGTACTTC	-	TRBV7-2	TRBJ2-7	-